The 4 T cell receptor beta chains in this list originate from one sample, sequenced in a study of shared clonotypes between healthy human individuals. The method was immunoSEQ multiplex PCR; TCRdb's version includes in-frame clones alone and lacks a portion of them. The table has around 2,100,000 clones, around 96% seen once. CD45RO negativity and positive selection for CCR7 defined naive CD8 cells, a population that excluded terminally differentiated effector memory CD45RA+ cells. Material: naive CD8+ T cells sorted from blood. The receptors come from a man aged 18 to 30 in good health.

The V call is TRBV5-4, the J call TRBJ2-5, with D maybe TRBD1 (6 bases). Germline CDR1 is SGHNT and CDR2 is YYREEE (reference sequence). CDR3 length equals 12 residues. V was trimmed by 3 bases and J by 9 bases, leaving 12 bases between them. The DNA for the CDR3 is TGTGCCAGCAGCTCTCAGGGGAAGTCCCAGTACTTC. Protein sequence: CASSSQGKSQYF.

The DNA of the CDR3 is TGTGCCAGCACTCTTTCCGGGGCGGCCTACGAGCAGTACTTC. This gives the protein CASTLSGAAYEQYF. This chain uses TRBV11-2 with TRBJ2-7; perhaps D is TRBD1 or TRBD2 (5 bases each). V was clipped by 7 bases and J by 2 bases, with 15 bases between them. The CDR3 runs 14 residues. Germline values: CDR1 SGHAT, CDR2 FQNNGV. The complete variable domain, with remaining parts taken from reference TRBV11-2 and TRBJ2-7, reads EAGVAQSPRYKIIEKRQSVAFWCNPISGHATLYWYQQILGQGPKLLIQFQNNGVVDDSQLPKDRFSAERLKGVDSTLKIQPAKLEDSAVYLCASTLSGAAYEQYFGPGTRLTVT.

V gene TRBV10-1 combines with J gene TRBJ2-3; possibly TRBD1 or TRBD2 for D (5 bases each). The CDR3 has 15 residues. Germline V lookup: CDR1 WNHNN, CDR2 SYGVQD (reference sequence). Trimming left V 6 bases short and J 2 bases short, with 15 bases between. The CDR3 coding sequence is TGCGCCAGCAGCGCATTTCTCGGGGCCACAGATACGCAGTATTTT. Translation gives CASSAFLGATDTQYF.

Details on this clone: Other DNA sequences from this sample encode an identical CDR3 as well. This chain links TRBV6-6 with TRBJ2-5; 7 nucleotides line up with TRBD2. The junction had 3 bases not matched to a gene; V was cut back by 4 bases and J by 1 base. From germline, CDR1 is MNHNY and CDR2 SVGAGI (reference sequence). CDR3 length: 14 amino acids. The CDR3 DNA follows: TGTGCCAGCAGTTTGACTAGCCCCCAAGAGACCCAGTACTTC. Translated, it gives CASSLTSPQETQYF.